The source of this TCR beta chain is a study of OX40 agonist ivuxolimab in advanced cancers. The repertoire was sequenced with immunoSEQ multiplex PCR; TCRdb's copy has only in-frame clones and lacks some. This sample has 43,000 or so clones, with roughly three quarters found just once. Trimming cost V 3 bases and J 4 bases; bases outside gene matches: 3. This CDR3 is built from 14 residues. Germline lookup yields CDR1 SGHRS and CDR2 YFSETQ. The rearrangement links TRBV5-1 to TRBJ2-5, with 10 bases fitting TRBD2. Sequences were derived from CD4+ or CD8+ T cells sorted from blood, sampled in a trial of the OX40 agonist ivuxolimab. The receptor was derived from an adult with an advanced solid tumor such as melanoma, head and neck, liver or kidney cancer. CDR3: CASSSSGRLETQYF. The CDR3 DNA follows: TGCGCCAGCAGCTCTAGCGGGAGACTAGAGACCCAGTACTTC.